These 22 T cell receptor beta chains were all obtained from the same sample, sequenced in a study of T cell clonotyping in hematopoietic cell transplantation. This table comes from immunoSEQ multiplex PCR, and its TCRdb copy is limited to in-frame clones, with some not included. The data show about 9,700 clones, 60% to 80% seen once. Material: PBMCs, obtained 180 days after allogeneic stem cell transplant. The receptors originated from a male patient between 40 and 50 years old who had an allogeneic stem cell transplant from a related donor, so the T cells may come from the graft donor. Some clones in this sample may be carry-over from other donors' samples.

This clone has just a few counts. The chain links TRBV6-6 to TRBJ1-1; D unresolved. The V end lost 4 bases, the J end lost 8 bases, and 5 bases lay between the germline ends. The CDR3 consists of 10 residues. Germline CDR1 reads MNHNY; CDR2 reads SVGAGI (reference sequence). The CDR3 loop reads CASSFQEAFF. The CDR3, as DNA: TGTGCCAGCAGTTTTCAGGAAGCTTTCTTT.

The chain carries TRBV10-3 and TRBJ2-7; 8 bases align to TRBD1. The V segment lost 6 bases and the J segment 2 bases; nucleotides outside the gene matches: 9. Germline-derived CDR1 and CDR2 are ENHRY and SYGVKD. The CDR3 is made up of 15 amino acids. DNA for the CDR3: TGTGCCATCAGCCCCTCGACAGGGGTAGCCTACGAGCAGTACTTC. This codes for CAISPSTGVAYEQYF.

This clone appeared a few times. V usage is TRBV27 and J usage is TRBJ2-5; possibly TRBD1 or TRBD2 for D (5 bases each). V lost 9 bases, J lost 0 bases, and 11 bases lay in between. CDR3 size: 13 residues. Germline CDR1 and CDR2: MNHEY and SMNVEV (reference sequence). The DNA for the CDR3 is TGTGCCAGTTCCGGGGCGTACCAAGAGACCCAGTACTTC. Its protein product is CASSGAYQETQYF.

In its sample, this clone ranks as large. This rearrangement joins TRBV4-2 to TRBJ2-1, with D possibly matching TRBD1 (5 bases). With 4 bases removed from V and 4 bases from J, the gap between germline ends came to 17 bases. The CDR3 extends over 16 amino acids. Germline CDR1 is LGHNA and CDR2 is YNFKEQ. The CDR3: CASSPAQQDPYNEQFF. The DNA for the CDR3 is TGTGCCAGCAGCCCTGCCCAACAGGACCCGTACAATGAGCAGTTCTTC.

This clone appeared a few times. CDR3 in DNA: TGTGCCAGCAGTTACATCGGTCAGCCCCAGCATTTT. It is translated as CASSYIGQPQHF. The rearrangement links TRBV6-5 to TRBJ1-5; D is uncertain. This CDR3 has 12 amino acids. V was clipped by 2 bases and J by 6 bases, with 5 bases between them. The germline CDR1 and CDR2 sequences are MNHEY and SVGAGI.

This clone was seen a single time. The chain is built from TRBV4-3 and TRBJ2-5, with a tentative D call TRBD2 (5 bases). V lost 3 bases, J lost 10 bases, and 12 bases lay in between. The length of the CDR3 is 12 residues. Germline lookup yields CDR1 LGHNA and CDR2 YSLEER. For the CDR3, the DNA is TGCGCCAGCAGCCAGCCGGGGATGATCCAGTACTTC. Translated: CASSQPGMIQYF.

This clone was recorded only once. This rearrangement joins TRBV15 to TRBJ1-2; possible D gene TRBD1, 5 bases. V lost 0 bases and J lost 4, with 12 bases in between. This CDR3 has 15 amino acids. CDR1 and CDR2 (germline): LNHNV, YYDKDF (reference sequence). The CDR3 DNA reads TGTGCCACCAGCAGAGATGGTTCACAGGTCTATGGCTACACCTTC. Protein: CATSRDGSQVYGYTF.

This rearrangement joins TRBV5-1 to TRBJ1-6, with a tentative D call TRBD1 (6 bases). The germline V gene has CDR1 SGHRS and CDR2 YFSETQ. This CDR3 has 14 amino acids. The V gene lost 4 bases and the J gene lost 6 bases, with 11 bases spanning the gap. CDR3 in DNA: TGCGCCAGCAGCGCTAACAGGGCTAATTCACCCCTCCACTTT. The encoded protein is CASSANRANSPLHF.

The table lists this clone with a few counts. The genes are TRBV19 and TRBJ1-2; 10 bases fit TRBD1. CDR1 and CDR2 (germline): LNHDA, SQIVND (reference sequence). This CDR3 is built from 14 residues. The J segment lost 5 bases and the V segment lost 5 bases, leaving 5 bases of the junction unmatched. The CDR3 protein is CASSSGTGDYGYTF. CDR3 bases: TGTGCCAGTAGTTCCGGGACAGGGGATTATGGCTACACCTTC.

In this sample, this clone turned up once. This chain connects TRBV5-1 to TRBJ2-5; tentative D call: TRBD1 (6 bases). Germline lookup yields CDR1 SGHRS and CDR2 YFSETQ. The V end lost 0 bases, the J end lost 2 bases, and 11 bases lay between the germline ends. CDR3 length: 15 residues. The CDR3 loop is CASSLGPTGQETQYF. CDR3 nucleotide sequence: TGCGCCAGCAGCTTGGGCCCGACAGGTCAAGAGACCCAGTACTTC.

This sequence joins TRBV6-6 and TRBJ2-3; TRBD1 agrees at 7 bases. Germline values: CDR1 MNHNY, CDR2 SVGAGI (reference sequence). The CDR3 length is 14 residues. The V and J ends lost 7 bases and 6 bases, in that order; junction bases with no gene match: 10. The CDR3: CASISDRVVDTQYF. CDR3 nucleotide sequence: TGTGCCAGCATCTCTGACAGGGTTGTGGATACGCAGTATTTT.

For the CDR3, the DNA is TGTGCCAGCAGCTCCGACAGGGACCACGAGCAGTACTTC. Its protein product is CASSSDRDHEQYF. This sequence joins TRBV4-2 and TRBJ2-7; 7 bases fit TRBD1. Per the germline V gene, CDR1 is LGHNA and CDR2 is YNFKEQ. Trimming at V came to 5 bases and at J to 5 bases, leaving 6 bases not matched to a gene. The CDR3 extends over 13 amino acids.

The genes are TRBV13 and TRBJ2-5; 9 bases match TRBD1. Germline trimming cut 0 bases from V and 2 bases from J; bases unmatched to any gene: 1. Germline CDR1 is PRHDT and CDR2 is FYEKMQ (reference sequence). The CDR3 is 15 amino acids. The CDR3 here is CASSLGDRGQETQYF. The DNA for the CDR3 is TGTGCCAGCAGCTTAGGGGACAGGGGTCAAGAGACCCAGTACTTC.

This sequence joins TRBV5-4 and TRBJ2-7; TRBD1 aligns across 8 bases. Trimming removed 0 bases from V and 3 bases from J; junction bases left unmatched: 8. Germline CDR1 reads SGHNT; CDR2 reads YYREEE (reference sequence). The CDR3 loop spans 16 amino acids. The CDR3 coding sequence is TGTGCCAGCAGCTTGGATGGCAGGGGGCGAGTCTACGAGCAGTACTTC. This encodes CASSLDGRGRVYEQYF.

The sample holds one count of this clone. In nucleotides, the CDR3 is TGTGCCAGCAGCGTGACTGCTGCCGGGGAGCTGTTTTTT. It yields the protein CASSVTAAGELFF. The gene calls are TRBV11-3 and TRBJ2-2, with no clear D. The CDR3 totals 13 residues. CDR1 and CDR2 (germline): SGHNT, YENEEA. V lost 5 bases and J 6 bases, leaving 10 bases between the germline ends. The entire variable domain, with the rest obtained from reference TRBV11-3 and TRBJ2-2, is as follows: EAGVVQSPRYKIIEKKQPVAFWCNPISGHNTLYWYLQNLGQGPELLIRYENEEAVDDSQLPKDRFSAERLKGVDSTLKIQPAELGDSAVYLCASSVTAAGELFFGEGSRLTVL.

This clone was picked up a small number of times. The CDR3 coding sequence is TGTGCCAGCAGTGCCGGATCCGGGACCTACGGCTACGAGCAGTACTTC. It translates to CASSAGSGTYGYEQYF. The chain recombines TRBV2 with TRBJ2-7, with D perhaps assigned TRBD1 or TRBD2 (5 bases each). The V gene's germline CDR1 is SNHLY and CDR2 FYNNEI. This CDR3 contains 16 residues. V dropped 4 bases and J dropped 3 bases, with 19 bases sitting between them.

CDR3 DNA sequence: TGTGCCAGCAGCCGTCGGACTAGCGGGGGGACGAGCTCCTACAATGAGCAGTTCTTC. Translation gives CASSRRTSGGTSSYNEQFF. The V gene is TRBV7-8, the J gene TRBJ2-1; TRBD2 matches 14 bases. The CDR3 loop spans 19 amino acids. CDR1 SGHVS and CDR2 FQNEAQ come from the germline V gene. Trimming at V came to 5 bases and at J to 0 bases, leaving 9 bases not matched to a gene.

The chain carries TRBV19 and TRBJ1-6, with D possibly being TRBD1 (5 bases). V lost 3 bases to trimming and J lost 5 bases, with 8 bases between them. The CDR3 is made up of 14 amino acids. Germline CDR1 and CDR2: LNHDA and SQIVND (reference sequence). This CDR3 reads CASSIMGDNSPLHF. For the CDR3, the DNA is TGTGCCAGTAGTATTATGGGGGATAATTCACCCCTCCACTTT.

The DNA of the CDR3 is TGTGCCAGCAGTTTACTGCCTAGCGGGGGTCTGGAGACCCAGTACTTC. This gives the protein CASSLLPSGGLETQYF. This chain connects TRBV28 to TRBJ2-5; 10 bases map to TRBD2. The CDR3 extends over 16 amino acids. The V and J ends lost 2 bases and 5 bases, in that order; junction bases with no gene match: 8. Germline CDR1 reads MDHEN; CDR2 reads SYDVKM.

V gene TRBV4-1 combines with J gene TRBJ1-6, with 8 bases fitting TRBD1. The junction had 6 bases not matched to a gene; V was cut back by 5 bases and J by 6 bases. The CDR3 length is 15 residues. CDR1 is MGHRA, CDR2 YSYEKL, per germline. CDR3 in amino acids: CASSDHRGINSPLHF. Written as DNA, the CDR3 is TGCGCCAGCAGCGACCACAGGGGGATTAATTCACCCCTCCACTTT.

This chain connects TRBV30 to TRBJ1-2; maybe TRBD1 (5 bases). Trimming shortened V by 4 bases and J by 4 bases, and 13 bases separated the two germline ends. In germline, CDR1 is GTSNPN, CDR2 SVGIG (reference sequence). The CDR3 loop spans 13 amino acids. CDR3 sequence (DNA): TGTGCCTGGAACTTTAAGGGGACCTATGGCTACACCTTC. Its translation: CAWNFKGTYGYTF.

The CDR3 nucleotides are TGCGCCAGCAAAAGGGCGATATTGGACACTGAAGCTTTCTTT. This codes for CASKRAILDTEAFF. The chain recombines TRBV5-1 with TRBJ1-1; no firm D call. The CDR3 has 14 residues. V was shortened by 6 bases and J by 3 bases, with 15 bases between the two germline ends. Germline CDR1 is SGHRS and CDR2 is YFSETQ.